Listed below are T cell receptor beta chains from one sample, sequenced in a study of Tregs in tolerant kidney transplant recipients. Profiling relied on immunoSEQ multiplex PCR, and the TCRdb table lists in-frame clones only, not all of them. The sample carries roughly 54,000 clones, approximately 89% recorded once. Sequenced material: CD8+ T cells from blood (PBMCs), taken 12 months after the transplant. The receptor set was obtained from a human patient who received a combined kidney and bone marrow transplant. Some T cells may originate from the graft donor. Each CDR3 is given with its conserved first and last residue. D genes are given only for firm matches. The size field is filled for only some rows; it gives once, few, many or a size class.

cdr3_aa,d_call,v_call,clone_size,j_call
CASSLRPIGQGEAFF,TRBD1,TRBV7-2,few,TRBJ1-1
CASTVNREQYF,.,TRBV5-5,.,TRBJ2-7
CASSPDWAGAGELFF,TRBD2,TRBV7-2,once,TRBJ2-2
CASSVPITGFSGANVLTF,.,TRBV9,.,TRBJ2-6
CASSEAAGGQYEQYF,TRBD1,TRBV6-1,once,.
CASSPGLAFSYEQYF,TRBD2,TRBV5-4,.,TRBJ2-7
CASSLVEGAEYGYTF,TRBD1,TRBV5-1,once,TRBJ1-2
CASSGPQDDRGQGNTIYF,TRBD1,TRBV9,.,TRBJ1-3
CASSLTRSYNEQFF,.,TRBV7-2,.,TRBJ2-1
CASSYGGTGAYEQYF,TRBD1,TRBV6-6,.,TRBJ2-7
CASGLAEGNEQFF,TRBD2,TRBV2,.,TRBJ2-1
CASSRTGGHIQYF,TRBD1,TRBV7-3,.,TRBJ2-4
CASSQVGGPTDTQYF,.,TRBV7-3,few,TRBJ2-3
CASSRDSSGGASGELFF,TRBD2,TRBV4-1,.,TRBJ2-2
CASSAPRNEQYF,.,TRBV7-2,.,TRBJ2-7
CASSQAHYEQYF,.,TRBV7-2,.,TRBJ2-7
CSVPGEGDTEAFF,.,TRBV29-1,once,TRBJ1-1
CASRVAGLAEQYF,.,TRBV25-1,.,TRBJ2-7
CASSLAAGGGNEQFF,TRBD2,TRBV11-3,.,TRBJ2-1
CATSREGTGSPSGANVLTF,TRBD1,TRBV15,.,TRBJ2-6
CASSYLLLGSTQYF,.,TRBV6-5,once,TRBJ2-5
CASSARDRVISGANVLTF,TRBD1,TRBV27,.,TRBJ2-6
CASSLAIRFSYTF,.,TRBV7-9,.,TRBJ1-2
CSVETGENYGYTF,TRBD1,TRBV29-1,.,TRBJ1-2
CASSESTTVNEQFF,.,TRBV25-1,.,TRBJ2-1
CASSHILGQGDGELFF,TRBD1,TRBV4-1,.,TRBJ2-2
CASRTQGANTEAFF,TRBD1,TRBV4-1,.,TRBJ1-1
CASSLGPGTGGTGELFF,TRBD1,TRBV5-1,.,TRBJ2-2
CASSVVSGGWDTQYF,TRBD2,TRBV9,.,TRBJ2-3
CASSPGSTDYEQYF,.,TRBV18,.,TRBJ2-7
CASSAGTGPYEQYF,TRBD1,TRBV19,.,TRBJ2-7
CASSFRTNYEQYF,.,TRBV5-4,.,TRBJ2-7
CASSSRQGDETQYF,TRBD1,TRBV9,.,TRBJ2-5
CASSFLAKTYEQYF,.,TRBV5-6,.,TRBJ2-7
CASSLTFGTVSYEQYF,TRBD1,TRBV6-6,.,.
CASSFFRGGYTEAFF,.,TRBV27,.,TRBJ1-1
CASSKLASGYEQYF,TRBD2,TRBV4-3,.,TRBJ2-7
CATSQFGDRGQPQHF,TRBD1,TRBV15,.,TRBJ1-5
CASRRGGGNYEQYF,TRBD2,TRBV5-1,.,TRBJ2-7
CASSFVTSGSSYNEQFF,TRBD2,TRBV27,.,TRBJ2-1
CASSPHFARLGYSNQPQHF,.,TRBV5-8,.,TRBJ1-5
CASSEGVRGYNQPQHF,.,TRBV4-1,.,TRBJ1-5
CASSAGQGQAEAFF,TRBD1,TRBV9,few,TRBJ1-1
CASSHASGRGYEQYF,.,TRBV4-1,.,TRBJ2-7
CASSRRLAGDYNEQFF,TRBD2,TRBV7-2,.,TRBJ2-1
CASSILAGGLEQYF,TRBD2,TRBV11-3,.,TRBJ2-7
CASSFDRGYGYTF,TRBD1,TRBV27,.,TRBJ1-2